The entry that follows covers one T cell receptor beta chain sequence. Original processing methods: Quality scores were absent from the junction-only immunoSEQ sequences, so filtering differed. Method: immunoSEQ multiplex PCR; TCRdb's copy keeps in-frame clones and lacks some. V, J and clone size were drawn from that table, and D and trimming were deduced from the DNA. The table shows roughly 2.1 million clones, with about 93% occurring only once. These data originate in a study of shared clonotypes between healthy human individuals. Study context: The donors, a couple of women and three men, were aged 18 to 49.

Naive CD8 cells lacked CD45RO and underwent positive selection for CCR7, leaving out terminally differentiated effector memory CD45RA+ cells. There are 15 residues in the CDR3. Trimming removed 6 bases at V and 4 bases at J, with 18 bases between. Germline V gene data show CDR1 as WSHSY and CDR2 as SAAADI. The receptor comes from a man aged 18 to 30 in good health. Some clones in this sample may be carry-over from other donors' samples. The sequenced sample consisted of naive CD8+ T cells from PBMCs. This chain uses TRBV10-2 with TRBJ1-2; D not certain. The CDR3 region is CASSGILGWGYGYTF. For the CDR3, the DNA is TGCGCCAGCAGCGGAATCCTCGGCTGGGGCTATGGCTACACCTTC.